The rows below give T cell receptor beta chains drawn from one sample of a study of shared clonotypes between healthy human individuals. The repertoire was sequenced with immunoSEQ multiplex PCR; TCRdb's copy has only in-frame clones and lacks some. The data hold about 610,000 clones, with roughly 96% observed a single time. The sequenced material came from naive CD8+ T cells sorted from blood. The receptors were sampled from a woman in her 30s in good health. Both conserved end residues are part of each CDR3. D genes are given only for firm matches. Only some rows state a clone size, as once, few, many or a class for expanded clones.

clone size,D gene,J gene,V gene,CDR3 DNA,CDR3 protein
.,.,TRBJ2-7,TRBV7-2,TGTGCCAGCAGCTCTCACCTAGACTCCTACGAGCAGTACTTC,CASSSHLDSYEQYF
.,TRBD2,TRBJ2-2,TRBV25-1,TGTGCCAGCAGTGAAGTTGGGGAGGGCGGGGAGCTGTTTTTT,CASSEVGEGGELFF
once,TRBD1,TRBJ2-7,TRBV28,TGTGCCAGCAAGGAGGCCAGGGGGTTCTCCTACGAGCAGTACTTC,CASKEARGFSYEQYF
.,TRBD2,TRBJ2-5,TRBV6-6,TGTGCCAGCAGTTACCGGGCTAGCGGCCAAGAGACCCAGTACTTC,CASSYRASGQETQYF
few,TRBD2,TRBJ2-1,TRBV7-9,TGTGCCAGCAGCTCGGGACTAGCGGGAGTCTTTAATGAGCAGTTCTTC,CASSSGLAGVFNEQFF
.,TRBD2,TRBJ2-1,TRBV4-1,TGCGCCAGCAGCCTACCTGGGACTAGCGCAGACAATGAGCAGTTCTTC,CASSLPGTSADNEQFF
.,.,TRBJ2-1,TRBV9,TGTGCCAGCAGCGTAGGCTCGAGGAGTAATGAGCAGTTCTTC,CASSVGSRSNEQFF
.,TRBD2,TRBJ2-2,TRBV11-2,TGTGCCAGCAGCCCGATGGTAGCGGGGTCCGGGGAGCTGTTTTTT,CASSPMVAGSGELFF
.,.,TRBJ2-2,TRBV27,TGTGCCAGCAGTATGGGGCAGGCATTCGGGGAGCTGTTTTTT,CASSMGQAFGELFF
.,TRBD2,TRBJ2-7,TRBV30,TGTGCCTGGAGTTCGCGACTAGCGGGCTACGAGCAGTACTTC,CAWSSRLAGYEQYF
.,.,TRBJ2-7,TRBV10-3,TGTGCCATCAGTGCACCGGGACAAACGTACGAGCAGTACTTC,CAISAPGQTYEQYF
once,.,TRBJ1-1,TRBV5-8,TGTGCCAGCACCAATGGAGGGGCCGAAGCTTTCTTT,CASTNGGAEAFF
.,.,TRBJ2-2,TRBV15,TGTGCCACCACTGAAGCTGAAACCGGGGAGCTGTTTTTT,CATTEAETGELFF
.,.,TRBJ1-6,TRBV9,TGTGCCAGCAGCATTCAGGGAGGGGCCCTCCACTTT,CASSIQGGALHF
.,.,TRBJ2-7,TRBV6-6,TGTGCCAGCAGCCACGGGGTAGCCTACGAGCAGTACTTC,CASSHGVAYEQYF
once,.,TRBJ2-1,TRBV7-8,TGTGCCAGCAGCTTAGGATTTTGGAATGAGCAGTTCTTC,CASSLGFWNEQFF
.,.,TRBJ2-1,TRBV9,TGTGCCAGCAGCGTCGGAGCGGGCAGCTCCTACAATGAGCAGTTCTTC,CASSVGAGSSYNEQFF
.,.,TRBJ1-4,TRBV21-1,TGTGCCAGCAGCAAAGGCCCCCAGTACCCGGAAAAACTGTTTTTT,CASSKGPQYPEKLFF
once,TRBD1,TRBJ2-3,TRBV9,TGTGCCAGCAGCGTAGGACAGGGGGCATTTGATACGCAGTATTTT,CASSVGQGAFDTQYF
.,.,TRBJ1-2,TRBV7-2,TGTGCCAGCAGCTTAGTGCTCCCGCCCTATGGCTACACCTTC,CASSLVLPPYGYTF
.,.,TRBJ1-1,TRBV27,TGTGCCAGCAGCCAGACAGAAAACACTGAAGCTTTCTTT,CASSQTENTEAFF
.,.,TRBJ2-5,TRBV23-1,TGCGCCAGCAGTCTCTCACCGCCGAGGACACAAGAGACCCAGTACTTC,CASSLSPPRTQETQYF
.,.,TRBJ2-7,TRBV9,TGTGCCAGCAGCGGACTCGGGGGTAGCTCCTACGAGCAGTACTTC,CASSGLGGSSYEQYF
.,TRBD1,TRBJ1-1,TRBV5-4,TGTGCCAGCAGCGCGGGACAGGGACCAAGTGAAGCTTTCTTT,CASSAGQGPSEAFF
.,.,TRBJ2-7,TRBV6-1,TGTGCCAGCAGTGAAGGTACGAGCTCCTACGAGCAGTACTTC,CASSEGTSSYEQYF
.,.,TRBJ1-4,TRBV7-8,TGTGCCAGCAGCCATACAGGGAATAATGAAAAACTGTTTTTT,CASSHTGNNEKLFF
.,.,TRBJ2-7,TRBV28,TGTGCCAGCAGCTCACAGGGCAACGAGCAGTACTTC,CASSSQGNEQYF
once,.,TRBJ2-7,TRBV19,TGTGCCAGTAGTAGATGGACAGAAACTTCCTACGAGCAGTACTTC,CASSRWTETSYEQYF
.,TRBD2,TRBJ2-1,TRBV4-1,TGCGCCAGCAGCCCCACGGGGGGTGAGCAGTTCTTC,CASSPTGGEQFF
.,TRBD2,TRBJ2-7,TRBV4-1,TGCGCCAGCAGCCAAGAGCCCCACGCCACCGGGACTACCGCCGCCGAGCAGTACTTC,CASSQEPHATGTTAAEQYF
.,.,TRBJ2-1,TRBV6-5,TGTGCCAGCAGGCGGGGCAATGAGCAGTTCTTC,CASRRGNEQFF
once,TRBD1,TRBJ1-1,TRBV5-8,TGTGCCAGCAGCATTGGACAGGGGGTTGAAGCTTTCTTT,CASSIGQGVEAFF
.,.,TRBJ2-7,TRBV5-1,TGCGCCAGCAGCCCCCGGGGGGCCAACTCCTACGAGCAGTACTTC,CASSPRGANSYEQYF
once,TRBD2,TRBJ2-2,TRBV5-4,TGTGCCAGCAGCTTGGGGGTAGCGGGATGGGCCGGGGAGCTGTTTTTT,CASSLGVAGWAGELFF
once,.,TRBJ2-1,TRBV11-1,TGTGCCAGCAAAAAAGGCTACAATGAGCAGTTCTTC,CASKKGYNEQFF
.,TRBD1,TRBJ1-2,TRBV28,TGTGCCAGCAGTCCCATGACAGGGGCATCTATAGGTTACACCTTC,CASSPMTGASIGYTF
.,TRBD2,TRBJ2-1,TRBV10-1,TGCGCCAGCAGTGTGAGTAGCGGGTACAATGAGCAGTTCTTC,CASSVSSGYNEQFF
.,.,TRBJ2-1,TRBV27,TGTGCCAGCAGTTTTGGGGAAACAGGGCCTCGGTTCTTC,CASSFGETGPRFF
.,TRBD1,TRBJ2-7,TRBV7-9,TGTGCCAGCAGCGGCAATCCGGGACAGGTCGTCTACGAGCAGTACTTC,CASSGNPGQVVYEQYF
.,.,TRBJ2-1,TRBV2,TGTGCCAGCACGGAACAGGGTTTGTACAATGAGCAGTTCTTC,CASTEQGLYNEQFF
.,.,TRBJ1-5,TRBV19,TGTGCCAGTAGCCAGATAAGAGGACAGATGGTTAGCAATCAGCCCCAGCATTTT,CASSQIRGQMVSNQPQHF
.,TRBD1,TRBJ2-3,TRBV5-8,TGTGCCAGCAGCTGGGACAGTTCGCGGGATACGCAGTATTTT,CASSWDSSRDTQYF
.,.,TRBJ2-1,TRBV29-1,TGCAGCTCCGTTTACTACAATGAGCAGTTCTTC,CSSVYYNEQFF
.,TRBD1,TRBJ1-2,TRBV27,TGTGCCAGCAGAACCGGGACAGGGAGGGGGGAAAGGGATGGCTACACCTTC,CASRTGTGRGERDGYTF
.,.,TRBJ2-5,TRBV5-1,TGCGCCAGCAGCTTGGGGGGACAAACTGTGGAGACCCAGTACTTC,CASSLGGQTVETQYF
once,.,TRBJ1-1,TRBV19,TGTGCCAGTATGTTTCCAGGGTGGGCTTTCTTT,CASMFPGWAFF
.,TRBD2,TRBJ2-5,TRBV27,TGTGCCAGCAGTTCCGGAGCGGGAGGGCCCTCGGAGACCCAGTACTTC,CASSSGAGGPSETQYF
.,.,TRBJ2-7,TRBV28,TGTGCCAGCAGTTTCGTGGGCTACGAGCAGTACTTC,CASSFVGYEQYF
once,.,TRBJ2-3,TRBV27,TGTGCCAGCAGTCCGACAGTCACAGATACGCAGTATTTT,CASSPTVTDTQYF
.,.,TRBJ2-1,TRBV6-5,TGTGCCAGCAGTTACTCTGGCGGAGAATTGTACAATGAGCAGTTCTTC,CASSYSGGELYNEQFF
.,TRBD1,TRBJ2-4,TRBV5-4,TGTGCCAGCAGCGCAGACAGGGGGAGGAACATTCAGTACTTC,CASSADRGRNIQYF
.,.,TRBJ1-4,TRBV4-1,TGCGCCAGCAGCCAAGAACCCAGAGATGAAAAACTGTTTTTT,CASSQEPRDEKLFF
.,TRBD2,TRBJ2-7,TRBV7-2,TGTGCCAGCAGCTTTGGGCGGGGGGGCTTGGAGCAGTACTTC,CASSFGRGGLEQYF
few,.,TRBJ1-1,TRBV28,TGTGCCAGCAGTTTACTAGGGAACACTGAAGCTTTCTTT,CASSLLGNTEAFF
.,TRBD1,TRBJ2-2,TRBV2,TGTGCCAGCAGTGAACCGACAGGGATCGGGGAGCTGTTTTTT,CASSEPTGIGELFF